The clone carrying this TCR beta chain was counted ten times or more. This sample stems from a study of T-cell reconstitution after alpha-beta-depleted transplantation in children. Library preparation (for TCRbeta) was performed with unique molecular identifiers. In TCRdb, the PCR reads were re-called with MiXCR into one record per CDR3 protein. This table holds about 170,000 distinct CDR3 sequences, around 10% found once. The ends lost 6 bases at V and 2 bases at J; junction bases unmatched: 5. Germline CDR1 is MNHEY and CDR2 is SMNVEV (reference sequence). The length of the CDR3 is 16 residues. Sequencing was performed on PBMCs, taken before TCRalphabeta/CD19-depleted stem cell transplant. The V and J genes are TRBV27 and TRBJ2-7; TRBD2 agrees at 15 bases. This TCR was recovered from a boy younger than 10 with acute myeloid leukemia, due to receive a stem cell transplant. CDR3: CASRGTSGRSPYEQYF. DNA for the CDR3: TGTGCCAGCAGAGGGACTAGCGGGAGGAGTCCCTACGAGCAGTACTTC.